The 12 T cell receptor beta chains below all came from one sample that was sequenced in a study of molecular identifiers for immune sequencing clone quantification. TCRdb independently ran MiXCR on the PCR reads; one entry per CDR3 protein. The data show around 470,000 distinct CDR3 sequences, with around 21% seen just once and around 0.84% held by the top ten. The sequenced sample consisted of naive CD8+ T cells from blood, with Jurkat cell RNA spiked in. Noted subset: FACS-sorted CD8+CD4-CCR7+CD45RA+ naive T cells. All receptors come from a human donor in good health. Some libraries in this study had Jurkat cell RNA spiked in.

Many counts were recorded for this clonotype. J is TRBJ1-1 and V is TRBV5-5; tentatively, D is TRBD1 (6 bases). This CDR3 region has 16 residues. The germline V gene has CDR1 SGHKS and CDR2 YYEKEE (reference sequence). Between the trimmed V and J ends, which lost 0 bases and 6 bases, there was a span of 18 bases. The CDR3 sequence: CASSLDYRDYFSEAFF. The CDR3, as DNA: TGTGCCAGCAGCTTGGACTACAGGGATTATTTCTCTGAAGCTTTCTTT.

V usage is TRBV11-2 and J usage is TRBJ1-1; the D is unclear. This CDR3 is built from 14 residues. Trimming took off 5 bases at V and 2 bases at J, with 12 bases between the two ends. The V gene's germline CDR1 is SGHAT and CDR2 FQNNGV. This CDR3 is CASSQAWGNTEAFF. The CDR3 nucleotides read TGTGCCAGCAGCCAGGCCTGGGGAAACACTGAAGCTTTCTTT. Drawing the rest from reference TRBV11-2 and TRBJ1-1, the complete variable domain is EAGVAQSPRYKIIEKRQSVAFWCNPISGHATLYWYQQILGQGPKLLIQFQNNGVVDDSQLPKDRFSAERLKGVDSTLKIQPAKLEDSAVYLCASSQAWGNTEAFFGQGTRLTVV.

The table lists this clonotype with many counts. This rearrangement joins TRBV7-8 to TRBJ2-2, with 7 bases that match TRBD1. The CDR3 consists of 13 residues. Per germline, CDR1 SGHVS and CDR2 FQNEAQ. V lost 4 bases and J lost 7; bases outside the gene matches: 3. This chain's CDR3 is CASSYGTVGELFF. The CDR3 nucleotides read TGTGCCAGCAGCTACGGGACAGTCGGGGAGCTGTTTTTT.

This clonotype occurred a few times. The rearrangement joins TRBV5-4 to TRBJ1-1; D is unclear. V was shortened by 3 bases and J by 7 bases, with 16 bases between the two germline ends. This CDR3 contains 14 residues. Germline V gene data show CDR1 as SGHNT and CDR2 as YYREEE (reference sequence). The CDR3 sequence is CASSWATEHDEAFF. The CDR3 DNA follows: TGTGCCAGCAGCTGGGCGACTGAACATGATGAAGCTTTCTTT.

The DNA for the CDR3 is TGTGCCTGGGGCTCCGGGACAGGGGTTGAAAAACTGTTTTTT. This codes for CAWGSGTGVEKLFF. This chain joins TRBV30 and TRBJ1-4, with 10 bases lining up with TRBD1. V shed 5 bases, J shed 7 bases, and the junction held 7 bases outside the gene matches. Germline lookup yields CDR1 GTSNPN and CDR2 SVGIG (reference sequence). The CDR3 loop spans 14 amino acids.

This clonotype has ten or more counts. This chain joins TRBV4-2 and TRBJ2-5; 8 bases map to TRBD2. Germline CDR1 LGHNA, CDR2 YNFKEQ. CDR3 length: 16 amino acids. V gave up 0 bases and J gave up 2 bases; unmatched junction bases: 5. The DNA of the CDR3 is TGTGCCAGCAGCCAAGATTGGGCTAGCGGGCAAGAGACCCAGTACTTC. Amino acid sequence: CASSQDWASGQETQYF.

Only a few counts were recorded for this clonotype. This chain joins TRBV2 and TRBJ2-7; tentatively, D is TRBD2 (6 bases). Germline V lookup: CDR1 SNHLY, CDR2 FYNNEI. Trimming stripped 8 bases from V and 2 bases from J, with 16 bases between. The CDR3 is 14 amino acids. DNA for the CDR3: TGTGCCAGCGCGGATGCCGGGAGAACCTACGAGCAGTACTTC. Translating it yields CASADAGRTYEQYF.

The rearrangement links TRBV12-3 or TRBV12-4 to TRBJ1-2; weak D call: TRBD1 (5 bases). Trimming cost V 4 bases and J 2 bases, with 17 bases left between them. The CDR3 is 16 residues long. The CDR3 DNA sequence: TGTGCCAGCAGTTCCGCCTTGGAGGACAAAAACTATGGCTACACCTTC. Its protein is CASSSALEDKNYGYTF.

V is TRBV14 and J is TRBJ2-2; 9 nucleotides match TRBD1. Germline CDR1 reads SGHDN; CDR2 reads FVKESK. This CDR3 spans 16 amino acids. V lost 5 bases, J lost 2 bases, and 6 bases stayed unmatched. The CDR3 region has the DNA TGTGCCAGCAGCGGGGGACAGGGAAAAAACACCGGGGAGCTGTTTTTT. The encoded protein is CASSGGQGKNTGELFF.

A word on this clonotype: The CDR3 carries no conserved terminal phenylalanine or tryptophan, so it likely arises from a read error. The rearrangement uses TRBV9 and TRBJ2-3; 12 positions agree with TRBD2. V was pared by 3 bases and J by 6 bases, with 11 bases of the junction left unmatched. There are 17 residues in the CDR3. The germline V gene has CDR1 SGDLS and CDR2 YYNGEE. The CDR3 is CASSGEWTSGNEDTQYS. The CDR3 region has the DNA TGTGCCAGCAGCGGGGAGTGGACTAGCGGGAATGAGGATACGCAGTATTCT.

This clonotype occurred many times. The DNA of the CDR3 is TGCGCCAGCAGCCAAGATATTGTTTTGGGGGAAAAACTGTTTTTT. Its protein is CASSQDIVLGEKLFF. The chain is built from TRBV4-3 and TRBJ1-4; D not resolved. CDR3 length: 15 amino acids. The germline V and J ends were trimmed by 0 bases and 8 bases, with 13 bases remaining between them. CDR1 and CDR2 (germline): LGHNA, YSLEER.

This chain connects TRBV3-1 to TRBJ2-2; tentatively, D is TRBD1 (5 bases). The germline V and J ends were trimmed by 0 bases and 4 bases, with 15 bases remaining between them. Looked up from germline, CDR1 is LGHDT and CDR2 is YNNKEL (reference sequence). The CDR3 length is 17 residues. CDR3 nucleotides: TGTGCCAGCAGCCAAGAAAGGGTTGACAGCCCCACCGGGGAGCTGTTTTTT. Translation: CASSQERVDSPTGELFF.